These 5 T cell receptor beta chains share one sample of origin, sequenced in a study of blood T cell repertoires in COVID-19. Clones were sequenced by immunoSEQ multiplex PCR, and TCRdb holds only the in-frame ones, with some missing. In the table there are about 220,000 clones, 60% to 85% of which are singletons. Sequencing was done on a sample of peripheral blood. All receptors derive from a woman aged 70-85 years with acute or convalescent COVID-19.

The gene calls are TRBV7-9 and TRBJ1-5; 7 nucleotides match TRBD1. The CDR3 is made up of 15 amino acids. Germline loops: CDR1 SEHNR, CDR2 FQNEAQ (reference sequence). Trimming at V came to 5 bases and at J to 0 bases, leaving 4 bases not matched to a gene. The CDR3 loop reads CASSRGQASNQPQHF. CDR3 DNA: TGTGCCAGCAGCAGAGGACAGGCTAGCAATCAGCCCCAGCATTTT.

V and J are TRBV2 and TRBJ1-1; D is possibly TRBD1 (6 bases). Trimming removed 6 bases from V and 1 base from J, with 15 bases in between. Germline CDR1 SNHLY, CDR2 FYNNEI. CDR3 size: 15 residues. The chain's CDR3 is CASRRTGQTNTEAFF. In DNA, the CDR3 is TGTGCCAGCAGGAGGACCGGACAGACGAACACTGAAGCTTTCTTT.

The chain uses TRBV5-1 and TRBJ2-5, with a tentative D call TRBD1 (8 bases). Trimming removed 4 bases at V and 7 bases at J, with 17 bases between. The CDR3 consists of 14 residues. Germline V gives CDR1 SGHRS, CDR2 YFSETQ. CDR3 in amino acids: CASSPGQGGVTQYF. DNA of the CDR3: TGCGCCAGCAGCCCCGGACAGGGAGGGGTGACCCAGTACTTC.

The chain is built from TRBV18 and TRBJ1-1, with 7 nucleotides matching TRBD1. Germline V gives CDR1 KGHSH, CDR2 LQKENI. The CDR3 length is 14 residues. J lost 5 bases, V lost 6 bases, and 9 bases had no gene match. The CDR3 protein is CASSPRQGNTEAFF. In DNA, the CDR3 is TGTGCCAGCTCCCCCCGACAGGGCAATACTGAAGCTTTCTTT. The full variable domain, with the rest looked up from reference TRBV18 and TRBJ1-1, is NAGVMQNPRHLVRRRGQEARLRCSPMKGHSHVYWYRQLPEEGLKFMVYLQKENIIDESGMPKERFSAEFPKEGPSILRIQQVVRGDSAAYFCASSPRQGNTEAFFGQGTRLTVV.

This clone turned up a few times. This chain uses TRBV24-1 with TRBJ2-1; 10 bases match TRBD2. V lost 4 bases to trimming and J lost 4 bases; unmatched junction nucleotides: 6. This CDR3 has 16 amino acids. Germline CDR1 is KGHDR and CDR2 is SFDVKD. This chain's CDR3 is CATSDSGTSEYNEQFF. As DNA, the CDR3 is TGTGCCACCAGTGACTCCGGGACTAGCGAGTACAATGAGCAGTTCTTC.